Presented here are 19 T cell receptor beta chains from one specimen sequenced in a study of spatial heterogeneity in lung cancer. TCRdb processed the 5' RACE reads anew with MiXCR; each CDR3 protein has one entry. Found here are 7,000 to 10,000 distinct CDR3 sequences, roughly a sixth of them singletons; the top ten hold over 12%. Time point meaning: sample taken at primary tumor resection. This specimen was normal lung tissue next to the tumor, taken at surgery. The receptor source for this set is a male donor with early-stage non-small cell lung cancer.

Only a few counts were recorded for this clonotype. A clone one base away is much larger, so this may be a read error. In DNA, the CDR3 is TGTGCCAGCAGTCGGACAGGGGGCTTCATGGACACTGAAGCTTTCTTT. This translates into CASSRTGGFMDTEAFF. This sequence joins TRBV27 and TRBJ1-1; 11 bases are a match to TRBD1. There are 16 residues in the CDR3. Germline loops: CDR1 MNHEY, CDR2 SMNVEV (reference sequence). Trimming took 5 bases from V and 3 from J; bases not matched to a gene: 8.

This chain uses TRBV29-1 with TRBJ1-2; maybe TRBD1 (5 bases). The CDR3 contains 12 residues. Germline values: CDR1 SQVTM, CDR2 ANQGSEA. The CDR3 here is CTVEGIDYGYTF. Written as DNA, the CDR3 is TGCACCGTGGAGGGGATCGACTATGGCTACACCTTC.

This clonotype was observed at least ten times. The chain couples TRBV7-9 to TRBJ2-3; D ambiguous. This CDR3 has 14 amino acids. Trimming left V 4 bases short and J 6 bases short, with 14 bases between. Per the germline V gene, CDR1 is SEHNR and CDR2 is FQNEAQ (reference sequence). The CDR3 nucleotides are TGTGCCAGCAGCTATGGCGGTTTTAGGGATACGCAGTATTTT. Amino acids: CASSYGGFRDTQYF.

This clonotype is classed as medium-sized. The CDR3, as DNA: TGTGCCAGCAGGGAGGGGACAGGGATCTCCTACGAGCAGTACTTC. As protein: CASREGTGISYEQYF. The chain uses TRBV6-1 and TRBJ2-7; 9 bases align to TRBD1. CDR3 length: 15 residues. Germline assignment: CDR1 MNHNS and CDR2 SASEGT. J gave up 0 bases and V 6 bases, and 6 bases lay outside the gene matches.

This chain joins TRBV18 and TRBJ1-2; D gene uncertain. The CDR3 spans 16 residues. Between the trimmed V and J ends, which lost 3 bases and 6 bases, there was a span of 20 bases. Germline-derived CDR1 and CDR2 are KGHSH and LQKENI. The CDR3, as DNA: TGTGCCAGCTCACCTGAGACCGGTCCCACGAAAGATGGCTACACCTTC. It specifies CASSPETGPTKDGYTF.

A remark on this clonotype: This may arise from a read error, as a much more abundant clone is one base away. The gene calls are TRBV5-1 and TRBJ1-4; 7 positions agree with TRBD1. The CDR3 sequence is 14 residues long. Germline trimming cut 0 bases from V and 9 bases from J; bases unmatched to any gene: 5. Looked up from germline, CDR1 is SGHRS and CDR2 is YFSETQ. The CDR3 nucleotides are TGCGCCAGCAGCTTGGACAGGGGTGGCAAAAAACTGTTTTTT. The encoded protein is CASSLDRGGKKLFF.

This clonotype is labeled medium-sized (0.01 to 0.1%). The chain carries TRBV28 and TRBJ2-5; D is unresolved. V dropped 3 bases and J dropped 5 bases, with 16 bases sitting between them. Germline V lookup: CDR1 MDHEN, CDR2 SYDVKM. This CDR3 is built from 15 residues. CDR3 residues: CASSFERIQKETQYF. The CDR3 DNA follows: TGTGCCAGCAGTTTCGAGAGGATCCAAAAGGAGACCCAGTACTTC.

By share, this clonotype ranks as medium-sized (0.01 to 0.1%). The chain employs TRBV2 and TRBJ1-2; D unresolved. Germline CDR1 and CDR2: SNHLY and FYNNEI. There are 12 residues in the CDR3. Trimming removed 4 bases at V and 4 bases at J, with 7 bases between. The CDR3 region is CASSGNLYGYTF. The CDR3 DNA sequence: TGTGCCAGCAGTGGCAACCTCTATGGCTACACCTTC.

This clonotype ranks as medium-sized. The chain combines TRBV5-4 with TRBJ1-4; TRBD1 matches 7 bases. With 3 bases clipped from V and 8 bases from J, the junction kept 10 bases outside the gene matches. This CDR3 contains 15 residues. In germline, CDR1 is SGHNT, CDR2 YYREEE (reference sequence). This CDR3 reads CASSSRQGGAEKLFF. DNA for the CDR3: TGTGCCAGCAGCTCCAGACAGGGAGGGGCGGAAAAACTGTTTTTT. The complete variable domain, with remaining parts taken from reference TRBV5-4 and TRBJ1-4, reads ETGVTQSPTHLIKTRGQQVTLRCSSQSGHNTVSWYQQALGQGPQFIFQYYREEENGRGNFPPRFSGLQFPNYSSELNVNALELDDSALYLCASSSRQGGAEKLFFGSGTQLSVL.

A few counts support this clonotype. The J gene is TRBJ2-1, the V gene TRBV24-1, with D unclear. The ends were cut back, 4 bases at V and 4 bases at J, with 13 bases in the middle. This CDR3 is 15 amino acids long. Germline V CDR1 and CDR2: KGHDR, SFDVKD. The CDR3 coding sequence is TGTGCCACCAGTGACCAGAAACAGAATTACAATGAGCAGTTCTTC. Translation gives CATSDQKQNYNEQFF.

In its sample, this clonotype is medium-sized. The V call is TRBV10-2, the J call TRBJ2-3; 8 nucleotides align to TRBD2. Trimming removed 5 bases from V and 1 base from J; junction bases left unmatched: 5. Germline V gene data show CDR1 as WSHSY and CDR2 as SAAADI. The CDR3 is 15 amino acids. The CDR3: CASSRGGIGTDTQYF. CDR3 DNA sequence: TGCGCCAGCAGTCGCGGGGGGATCGGCACAGATACGCAGTATTTT.

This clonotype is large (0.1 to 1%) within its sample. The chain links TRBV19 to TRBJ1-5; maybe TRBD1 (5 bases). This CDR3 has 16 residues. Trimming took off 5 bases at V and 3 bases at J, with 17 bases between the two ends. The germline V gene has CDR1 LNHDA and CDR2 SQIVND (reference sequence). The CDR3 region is CASSPQAGGTNQPQHF. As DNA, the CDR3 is TGTGCCAGTAGTCCCCAGGCGGGGGGAACCAATCAGCCCCAGCATTTT. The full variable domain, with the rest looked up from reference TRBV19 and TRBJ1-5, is DGGITQSPKYLFRKEGQNVTLSCEQNLNHDAMYWYRQDPGQGLRLIYYSQIVNDFQKGDIAEGYSVSREKKESFPLTVTSAQKNPTAFYLCASSPQAGGTNQPQHFGDGTRLSIL.

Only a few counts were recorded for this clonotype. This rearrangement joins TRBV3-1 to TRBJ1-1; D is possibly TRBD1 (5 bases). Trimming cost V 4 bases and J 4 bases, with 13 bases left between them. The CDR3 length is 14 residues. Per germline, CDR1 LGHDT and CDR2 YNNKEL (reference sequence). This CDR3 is CASSPQVSGTEAFF. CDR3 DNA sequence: TGTGCCAGCAGCCCACAGGTTTCCGGCACTGAAGCTTTCTTT. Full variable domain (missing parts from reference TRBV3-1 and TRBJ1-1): DTAVSQTPKYLVTQMGNDKSIKCEQNLGHDTMYWYKQDSKKFLKIMFSYNNKELIINETVPNRFSPKSPDKAHLNLHINSLELGDSAVYFCASSPQVSGTEAFFGQGTRLTVV.

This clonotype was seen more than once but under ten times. CDR3 residues: CSARDPGGAKNTEAFF. CDR3 DNA: TGCAGTGCTAGAGATCCCGGGGGCGCGAAGAACACTGAAGCTTTCTTT. The rearrangement uses TRBV20-1 and TRBJ1-1; TRBD1 is a possible D gene (6 bases). The CDR3 contains 16 residues. The germline V and J ends were trimmed by 0 bases and 1 base, with 15 bases remaining between them. Germline V gene lookup returns CDR1 DFQATT and CDR2 SNEGSKA (reference sequence).

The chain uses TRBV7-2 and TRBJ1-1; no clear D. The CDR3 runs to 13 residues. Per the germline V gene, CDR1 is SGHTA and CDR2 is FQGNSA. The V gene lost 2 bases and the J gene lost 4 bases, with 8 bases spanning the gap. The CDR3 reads CASSLTPFTEAFF. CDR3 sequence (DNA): TGTGCCAGCAGCTTAACTCCTTTCACTGAAGCTTTCTTT.

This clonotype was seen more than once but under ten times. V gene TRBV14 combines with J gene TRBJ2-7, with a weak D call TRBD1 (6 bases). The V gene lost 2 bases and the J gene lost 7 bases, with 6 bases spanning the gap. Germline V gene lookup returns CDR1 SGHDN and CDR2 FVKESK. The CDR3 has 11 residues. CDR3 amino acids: CASSQRGEQYF. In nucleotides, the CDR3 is TGTGCCAGCAGCCAAAGGGGGGAGCAGTACTTC.

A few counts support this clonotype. The CDR3: CSARPPQGMNTEAFF. In nucleotides, the CDR3 is TGCAGTGCTAGACCGCCACAGGGGATGAACACTGAAGCTTTCTTT. The V gene is TRBV20-1, the J gene TRBJ1-1; 7 nucleotides align to TRBD1. V shed 2 bases and J 0 bases; nucleotides not matched to a gene: 6. The CDR3 is made up of 15 amino acids. The germline V gene encodes CDR1 DFQATT and CDR2 SNEGSKA (reference sequence).

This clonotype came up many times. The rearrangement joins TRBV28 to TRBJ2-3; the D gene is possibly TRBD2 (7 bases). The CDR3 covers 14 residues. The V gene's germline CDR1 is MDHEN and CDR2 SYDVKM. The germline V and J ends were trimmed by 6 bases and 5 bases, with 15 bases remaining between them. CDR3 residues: CASSWGGGEDTQYF. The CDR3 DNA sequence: TGTGCCAGCAGCTGGGGGGGCGGTGAAGATACGCAGTATTTT.

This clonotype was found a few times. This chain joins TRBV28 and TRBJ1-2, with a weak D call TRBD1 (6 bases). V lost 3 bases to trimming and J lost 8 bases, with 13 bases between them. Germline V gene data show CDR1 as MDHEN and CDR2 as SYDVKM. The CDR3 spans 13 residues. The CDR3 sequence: CASSFRQGRGYTF. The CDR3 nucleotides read TGTGCCAGCAGTTTTAGGCAGGGGCGAGGCTACACCTTC.